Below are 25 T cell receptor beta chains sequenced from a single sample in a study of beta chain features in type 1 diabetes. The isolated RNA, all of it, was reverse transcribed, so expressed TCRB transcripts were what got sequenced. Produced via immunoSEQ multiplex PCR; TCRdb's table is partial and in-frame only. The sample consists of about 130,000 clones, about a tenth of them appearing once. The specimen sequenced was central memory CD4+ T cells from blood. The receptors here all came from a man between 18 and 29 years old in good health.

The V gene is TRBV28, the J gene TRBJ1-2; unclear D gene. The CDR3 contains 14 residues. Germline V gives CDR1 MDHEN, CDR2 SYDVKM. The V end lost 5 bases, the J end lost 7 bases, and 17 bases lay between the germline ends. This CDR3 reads CASSLALRRLGYTF. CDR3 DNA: TGTGCCAGCAGTCTGGCCCTCCGGAGGCTTGGCTACACCTTC.

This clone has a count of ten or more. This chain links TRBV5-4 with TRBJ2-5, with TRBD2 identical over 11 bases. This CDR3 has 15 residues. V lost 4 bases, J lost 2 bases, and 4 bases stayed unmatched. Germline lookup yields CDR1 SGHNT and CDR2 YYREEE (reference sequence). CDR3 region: CASSQRTSGQETQYF. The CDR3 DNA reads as TGTGCCAGCAGCCAGAGGACTAGCGGGCAAGAGACCCAGTACTTC.

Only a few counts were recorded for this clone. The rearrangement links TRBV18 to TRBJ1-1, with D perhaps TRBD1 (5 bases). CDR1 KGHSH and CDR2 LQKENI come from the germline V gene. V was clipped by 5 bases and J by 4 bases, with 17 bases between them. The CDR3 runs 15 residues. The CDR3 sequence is CASSSTGLGFTEAFF. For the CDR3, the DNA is TGTGCCAGCTCATCAACAGGCCTCGGATTCACTGAAGCTTTCTTT.

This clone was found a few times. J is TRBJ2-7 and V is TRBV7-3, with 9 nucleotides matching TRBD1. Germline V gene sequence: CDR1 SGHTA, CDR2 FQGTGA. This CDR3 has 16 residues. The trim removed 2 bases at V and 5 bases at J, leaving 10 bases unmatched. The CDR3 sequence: CASSLPIGQGKDEQYF. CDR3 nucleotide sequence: TGTGCCAGCAGCTTACCCATCGGACAGGGGAAGGACGAGCAGTACTTC.

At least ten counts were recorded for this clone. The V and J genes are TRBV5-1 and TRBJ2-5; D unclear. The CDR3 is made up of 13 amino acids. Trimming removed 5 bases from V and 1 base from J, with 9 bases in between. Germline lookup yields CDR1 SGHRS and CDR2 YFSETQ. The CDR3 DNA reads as TGCGCCAGCAGAGAGCGAATCCAAGAGACCCAGTACTTC. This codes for CASRERIQETQYF.

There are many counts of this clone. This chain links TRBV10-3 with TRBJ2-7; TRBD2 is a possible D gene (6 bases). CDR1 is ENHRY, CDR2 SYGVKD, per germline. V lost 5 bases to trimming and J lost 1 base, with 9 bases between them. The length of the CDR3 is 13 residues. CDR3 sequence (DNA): TGTGCCATCAGTCCCGGGACTTCCTACGAGCAGTACTTC. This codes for CAISPGTSYEQYF.

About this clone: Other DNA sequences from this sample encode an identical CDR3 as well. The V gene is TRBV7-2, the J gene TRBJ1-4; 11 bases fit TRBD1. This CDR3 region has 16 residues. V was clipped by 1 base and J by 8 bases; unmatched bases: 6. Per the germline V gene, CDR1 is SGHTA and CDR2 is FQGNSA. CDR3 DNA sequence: TGTGCCAGCAGCTTAGGCACCGGGACAGGGGGGGAAAAACTGTTTTTT. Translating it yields CASSLGTGTGGEKLFF.

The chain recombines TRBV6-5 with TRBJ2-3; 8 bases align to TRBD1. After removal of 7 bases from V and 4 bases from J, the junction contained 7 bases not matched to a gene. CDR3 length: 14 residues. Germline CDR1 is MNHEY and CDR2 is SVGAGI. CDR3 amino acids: CASTTGGGSDTQYF. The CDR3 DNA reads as TGTGCCAGCACCACAGGGGGAGGCTCAGATACGCAGTATTTT.

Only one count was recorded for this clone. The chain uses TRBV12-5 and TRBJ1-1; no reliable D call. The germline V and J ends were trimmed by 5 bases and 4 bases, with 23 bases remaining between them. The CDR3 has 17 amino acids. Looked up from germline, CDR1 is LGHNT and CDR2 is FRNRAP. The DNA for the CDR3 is TGTGCTAGTGGTAATTACCTGTTCGGCAGTTCGGGCACTGAAGCTTTCTTT. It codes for CASGNYLFGSSGTEAFF. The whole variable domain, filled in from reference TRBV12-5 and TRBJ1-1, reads DARVTQTPRHKVTEMGQEVTMRCQPILGHNTVFWYRQTMMQGLELLAYFRNRAPLDDSGMPKDRFSAEMPDATLATLKIQPSEPRDSAVYFCASGNYLFGSSGTEAFFGQGTRLTVV.

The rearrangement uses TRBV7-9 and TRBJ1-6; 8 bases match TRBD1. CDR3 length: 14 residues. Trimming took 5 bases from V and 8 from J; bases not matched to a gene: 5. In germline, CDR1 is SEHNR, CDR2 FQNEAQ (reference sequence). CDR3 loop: CASSPGTGDSPLHF. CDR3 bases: TGTGCCAGCAGCCCCGGGACAGGTGATTCACCCCTCCACTTT.

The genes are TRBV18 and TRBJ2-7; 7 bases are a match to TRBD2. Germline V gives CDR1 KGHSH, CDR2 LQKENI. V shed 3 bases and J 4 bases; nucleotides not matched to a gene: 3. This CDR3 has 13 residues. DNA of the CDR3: TGTGCCAGCTCACCGGGACTACAGTACGAGCAGTACTTC. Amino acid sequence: CASSPGLQYEQYF. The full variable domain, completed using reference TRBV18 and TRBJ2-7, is NAGVMQNPRHLVRRRGQEARLRCSPMKGHSHVYWYRQLPEEGLKFMVYLQKENIIDESGMPKERFSAEFPKEGPSILRIQQVVRGDSAAYFCASSPGLQYEQYFGPGTRLTVT.

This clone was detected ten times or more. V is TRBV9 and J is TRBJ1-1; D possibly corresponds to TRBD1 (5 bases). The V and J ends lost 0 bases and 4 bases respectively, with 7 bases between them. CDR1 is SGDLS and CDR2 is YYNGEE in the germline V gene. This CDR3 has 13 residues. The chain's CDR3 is CASSVAQGTEAFF. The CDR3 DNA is TGTGCCAGCAGCGTAGCTCAGGGCACTGAAGCTTTCTTT. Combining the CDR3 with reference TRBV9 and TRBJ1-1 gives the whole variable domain DSGVTQTPKHLITATGQRVTLRCSPRSGDLSVYWYQQSLDQGLQFLIQYYNGEERAKGNILERFSAQQFPDLHSELNLSSLELGDSALYFCASSVAQGTEAFFGQGTRLTVV.

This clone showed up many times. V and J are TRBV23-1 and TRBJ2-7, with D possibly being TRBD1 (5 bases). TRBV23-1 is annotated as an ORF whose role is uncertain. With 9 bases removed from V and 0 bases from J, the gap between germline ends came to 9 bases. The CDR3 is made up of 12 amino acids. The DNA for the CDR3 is TGCGCCAGGACAGTGGACTCCTACGAGCAGTACTTC. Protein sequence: CARTVDSYEQYF.

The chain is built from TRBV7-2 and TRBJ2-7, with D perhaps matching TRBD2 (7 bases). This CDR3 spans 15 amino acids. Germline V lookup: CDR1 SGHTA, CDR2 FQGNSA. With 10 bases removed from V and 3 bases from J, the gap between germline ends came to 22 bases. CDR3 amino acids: CATSRGGSFRYEQYF. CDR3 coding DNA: TGTGCCACATCGAGGGGGGGGTCGTTCCGCTACGAGCAGTACTTC.

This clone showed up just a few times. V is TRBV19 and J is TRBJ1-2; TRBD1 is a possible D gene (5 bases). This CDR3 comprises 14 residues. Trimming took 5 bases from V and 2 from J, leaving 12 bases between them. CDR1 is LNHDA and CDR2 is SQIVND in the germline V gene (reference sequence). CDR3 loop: CASSPREGNYGYTF. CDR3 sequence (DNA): TGTGCCAGTAGTCCCCGGGAGGGGAACTATGGCTACACCTTC.

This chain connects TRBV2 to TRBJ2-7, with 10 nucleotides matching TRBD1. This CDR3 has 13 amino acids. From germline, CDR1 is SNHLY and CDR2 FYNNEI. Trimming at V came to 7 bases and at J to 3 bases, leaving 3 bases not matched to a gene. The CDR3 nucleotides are TGTGCCAGCATCGGGACAGGGGACTACGAGCAGTACTTC. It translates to CASIGTGDYEQYF.

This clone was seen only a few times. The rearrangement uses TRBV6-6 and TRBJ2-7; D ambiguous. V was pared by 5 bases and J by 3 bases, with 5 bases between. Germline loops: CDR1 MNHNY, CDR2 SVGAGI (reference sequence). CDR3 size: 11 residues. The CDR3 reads CASSKSYEQYF. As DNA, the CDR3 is TGTGCCAGCAGTAAGAGCTACGAGCAGTACTTC.

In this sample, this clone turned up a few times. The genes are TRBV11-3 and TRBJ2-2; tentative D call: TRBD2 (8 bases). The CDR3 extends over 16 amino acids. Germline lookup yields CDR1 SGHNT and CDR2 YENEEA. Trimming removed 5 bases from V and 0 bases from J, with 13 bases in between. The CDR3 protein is CASSIAGQSNTGELFF. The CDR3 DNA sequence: TGTGCCAGCAGCATAGCGGGACAGTCGAACACCGGGGAGCTGTTTTTT.

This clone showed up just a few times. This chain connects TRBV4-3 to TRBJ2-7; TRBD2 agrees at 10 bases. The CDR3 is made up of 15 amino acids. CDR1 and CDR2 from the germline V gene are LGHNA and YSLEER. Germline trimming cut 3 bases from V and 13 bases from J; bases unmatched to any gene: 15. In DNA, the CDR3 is TGCGCCAGCAGCCACGTCGGGCTAGCGGGGGACGAGCTCTACTTC. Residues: CASSHVGLAGDELYF.

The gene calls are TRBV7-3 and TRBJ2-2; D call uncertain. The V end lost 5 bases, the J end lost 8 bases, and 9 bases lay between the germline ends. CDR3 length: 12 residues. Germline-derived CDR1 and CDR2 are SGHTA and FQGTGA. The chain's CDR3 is CASSRYGGELFF. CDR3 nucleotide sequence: TGTGCCAGCAGCCGATACGGGGGGGAGCTGTTTTTT. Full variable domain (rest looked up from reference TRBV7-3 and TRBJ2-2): GAGVSQTPSNKVTEKGKYVELRCDPISGHTALYWYRQSLGQGPEFLIYFQGTGAADDSGLPNDRFFAVRPEGSVSTLKIQRTERGDSAVYLCASSRYGGELFFGEGSRLTVL.

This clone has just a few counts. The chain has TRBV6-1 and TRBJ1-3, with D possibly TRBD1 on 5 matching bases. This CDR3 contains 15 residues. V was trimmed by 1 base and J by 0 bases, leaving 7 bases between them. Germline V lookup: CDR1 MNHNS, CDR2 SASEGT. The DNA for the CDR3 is TGTGCCAGCAGTGAAGGGACAAGCTCTGGAAACACCATATATTTT. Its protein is CASSEGTSSGNTIYF.

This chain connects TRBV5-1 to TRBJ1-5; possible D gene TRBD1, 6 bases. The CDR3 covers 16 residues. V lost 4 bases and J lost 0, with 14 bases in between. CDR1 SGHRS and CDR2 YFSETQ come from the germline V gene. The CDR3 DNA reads TGCGCCAGCAGCCCAGGACAGTCTTATAGCAATCAGCCCCAGCATTTT. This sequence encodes CASSPGQSYSNQPQHF. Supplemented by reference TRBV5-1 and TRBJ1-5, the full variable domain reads KAGVTQTPRYLIKTRGQQVTLSCSPISGHRSVSWYQQTPGQGLQFLFEYFSETQRNKGNFPGRFSGRQFSNSRSEMNVSTLELGDSALYLCASSPGQSYSNQPQHFGDGTRLSIL.

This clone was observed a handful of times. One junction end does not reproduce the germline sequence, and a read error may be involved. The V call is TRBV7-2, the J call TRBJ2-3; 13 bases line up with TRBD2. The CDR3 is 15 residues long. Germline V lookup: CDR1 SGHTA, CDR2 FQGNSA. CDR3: CASSSPGTSGAGQLF. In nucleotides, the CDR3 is TGTGCCAGCAGCTCACCGGGGACTAGCGGGGCGGGTCAGCTTTTT.

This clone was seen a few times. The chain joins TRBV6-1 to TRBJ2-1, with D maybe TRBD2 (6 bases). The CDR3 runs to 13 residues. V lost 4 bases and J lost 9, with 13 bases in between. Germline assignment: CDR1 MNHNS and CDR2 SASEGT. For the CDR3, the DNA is TGTGCCAGCAGTGGAACTAGCTTCGGTGAGCAGTTCTTC. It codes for CASSGTSFGEQFF.

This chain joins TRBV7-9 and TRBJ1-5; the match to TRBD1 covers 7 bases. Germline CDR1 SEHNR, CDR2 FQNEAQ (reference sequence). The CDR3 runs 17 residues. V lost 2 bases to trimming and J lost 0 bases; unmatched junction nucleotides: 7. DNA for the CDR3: TGTGCCAGCAGCTTAACCCCAGGGGGAAATAGCAATCAGCCCCAGCATTTT. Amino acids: CASSLTPGGNSNQPQHF.